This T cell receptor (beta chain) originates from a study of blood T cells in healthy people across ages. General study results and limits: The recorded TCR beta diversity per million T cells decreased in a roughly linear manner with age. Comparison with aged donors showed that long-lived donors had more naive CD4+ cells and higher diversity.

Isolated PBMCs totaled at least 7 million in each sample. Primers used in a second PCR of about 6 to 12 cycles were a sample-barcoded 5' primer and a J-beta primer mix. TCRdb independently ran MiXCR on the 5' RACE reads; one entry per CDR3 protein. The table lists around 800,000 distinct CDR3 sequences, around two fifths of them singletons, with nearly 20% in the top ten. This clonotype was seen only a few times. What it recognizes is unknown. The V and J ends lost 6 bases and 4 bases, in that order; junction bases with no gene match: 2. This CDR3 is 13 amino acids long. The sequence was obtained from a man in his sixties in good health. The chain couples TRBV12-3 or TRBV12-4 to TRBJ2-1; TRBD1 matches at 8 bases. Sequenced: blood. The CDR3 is CASRDREYNEQFF. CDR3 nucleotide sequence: TGTGCCAGCAGGGACAGGGAGTACAATGAGCAGTTCTTC.